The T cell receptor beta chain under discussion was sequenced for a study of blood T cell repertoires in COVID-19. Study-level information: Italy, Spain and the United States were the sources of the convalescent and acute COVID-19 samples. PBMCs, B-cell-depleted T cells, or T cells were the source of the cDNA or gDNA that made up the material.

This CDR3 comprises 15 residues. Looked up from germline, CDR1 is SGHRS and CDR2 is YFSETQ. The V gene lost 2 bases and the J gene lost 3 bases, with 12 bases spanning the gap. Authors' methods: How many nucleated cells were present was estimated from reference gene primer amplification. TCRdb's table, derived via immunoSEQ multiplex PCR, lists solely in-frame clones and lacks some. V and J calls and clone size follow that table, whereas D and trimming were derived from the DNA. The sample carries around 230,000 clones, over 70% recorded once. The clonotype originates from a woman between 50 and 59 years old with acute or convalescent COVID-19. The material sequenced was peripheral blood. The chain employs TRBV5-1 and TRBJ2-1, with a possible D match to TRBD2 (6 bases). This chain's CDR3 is CASSFQLADYNEQFF. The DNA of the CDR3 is TGCGCCAGCAGCTTCCAACTAGCAGACTACAATGAGCAGTTCTTC. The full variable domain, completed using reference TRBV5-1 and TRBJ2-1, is KAGVTQTPRYLIKTRGQQVTLSCSPISGHRSVSWYQQTPGQGLQFLFEYFSETQRNKGNFPGRFSGRQFSNSRSEMNVSTLELGDSALYLCASSFQLADYNEQFFGPGTRLTVL.